These 26 T cell receptor beta chains originate from one sample sequenced in a study of blood T cell repertoires in COVID-19. Data came from immunoSEQ multiplex PCR; TCRdb stores just in-frame clones and leaves some out. Here the sample spans about 250,000 clones, around 90% being singletons. The sample comprised peripheral blood. The source is a man younger than 45 with COVID-19, enrolled during active disease.

The J gene is TRBJ2-7, the V gene TRBV7-2; 9 positions match TRBD1. The ends lost 3 bases at V and 0 bases at J; junction bases unmatched: 3. In germline, CDR1 is SGHTA, CDR2 FQGNSA. There are 15 residues in the CDR3. The CDR3 protein is CASSFGDRDSYEQYF. The CDR3 coding sequence is TGTGCCAGCAGCTTCGGGGACAGGGACTCCTACGAGCAGTACTTC.

The chain joins TRBV5-4 to TRBJ2-1; weak D call: TRBD1 (6 bases). V lost 1 base and J lost 0, with 8 bases in between. The CDR3 sequence is 15 residues long. Per the germline V gene, CDR1 is SGHNT and CDR2 is YYREEE (reference sequence). CDR3 region: CASSLTGLSYNEQFF. The CDR3, as DNA: TGTGCCAGCAGCTTGACAGGGCTCTCCTACAATGAGCAGTTCTTC.

The chain links TRBV19 to TRBJ1-5, with 8 nucleotides matching TRBD1. Trimming cost V 2 bases and J 4 bases; bases outside gene matches: 22. The length of the CDR3 is 21 residues. Per germline, CDR1 LNHDA and CDR2 SQIVND (reference sequence). CDR3 amino acids: CASSIKNPRGIRGRGNQPQHF. The CDR3 DNA follows: TGTGCCAGTAGTATAAAAAACCCCCGGGGTATCAGGGGGCGCGGTAATCAGCCCCAGCATTTT.

CDR3 residues: CASSRGTGDSNGYTF. Written as DNA, the CDR3 is TGTGCCAGCAGCCGGGGGACAGGGGATTCGAATGGCTACACCTTC. V is TRBV5-4 and J is TRBJ1-2; 10 bases line up with TRBD1. The germline gives CDR1 SGHNT, CDR2 YYREEE (reference sequence). The CDR3 extends over 15 amino acids. Trimming removed 4 bases from V and 6 bases from J; junction bases left unmatched: 9. Looking up the rest from reference TRBV5-4 and TRBJ1-2 gives the full variable domain: ETGVTQSPTHLIKTRGQQVTLRCSSQSGHNTVSWYQQALGQGPQFIFQYYREEENGRGNFPPRFSGLQFPNYSSELNVNALELDDSALYLCASSRGTGDSNGYTFGSGTRLTVV.

The J gene is TRBJ1-2, the V gene TRBV15; D is unresolved. The length of the CDR3 is 15 residues. V lost 1 base, J lost 4 bases, and 13 bases lay in between. The germline CDR1 and CDR2 sequences are LNHNV and YYDKDF (reference sequence). As DNA, the CDR3 is TGTGCCACCAGCAGAGGGGCAGCCTCTACCTATGGCTACACCTTC. This sequence encodes CATSRGAASTYGYTF.

The chain employs TRBV19 and TRBJ1-3; D is unresolved. From germline, CDR1 is LNHDA and CDR2 SQIVND (reference sequence). V dropped 0 bases and J dropped 0 bases, with 9 bases sitting between them. This CDR3 spans 16 amino acids. CDR3 DNA: TGTGCCAGTAGTATAGACATAGCGAGCTCTGGAAACACCATATATTTT. Translated: CASSIDIASSGNTIYF.

The chain joins TRBV4-2 to TRBJ1-6, with D uncertain. V lost 4 bases to trimming and J lost 5 bases, with 3 bases between them. Germline assignment: CDR1 LGHNA and CDR2 YNFKEQ. This CDR3 has 12 amino acids. CDR3: CASSPDNSPLHF. The CDR3 DNA sequence: TGTGCCAGCAGCCCCGATAATTCACCCCTCCACTTT.

The chain couples TRBV29-1 to TRBJ1-2; 9 bases line up with TRBD1. Germline V CDR1 and CDR2: SQVTM, ANQGSEA. This CDR3 is 13 amino acids long. V gave up 5 bases and J gave up 4 bases; unmatched junction bases: 5. CDR3 sequence reads: CSVLWTGAYGYTF. The CDR3 nucleotides are TGCAGCGTTCTATGGACAGGGGCCTATGGCTACACCTTC.

The rearrangement joins TRBV9 to TRBJ1-2; TRBD1 is a possible D gene (6 bases). The CDR3 totals 14 residues. The germline V gene has CDR1 SGDLS and CDR2 YYNGEE. Trimming removed 3 bases from V and 4 bases from J, with 13 bases in between. The CDR3 coding sequence is TGTGCCAGCAGCGCACGGGACATGATCTATGGCTACACCTTC. Translated: CASSARDMIYGYTF.

The J gene is TRBJ1-3, the V gene TRBV5-1, with 8 bases fitting TRBD1. Germline-derived CDR1 and CDR2 are SGHRS and YFSETQ. Unmatched junction bases numbered 5, after V lost 0 bases and J lost 6 bases. This CDR3 comprises 15 residues. DNA for the CDR3: TGCGCCAGCAGCTTGGGAGGGACAGGATCAAACACCATATATTTT. It codes for CASSLGGTGSNTIYF.

This rearrangement joins TRBV4-1 to TRBJ1-1; D might be TRBD1 (5 bases). Looked up from germline, CDR1 is MGHRA and CDR2 is YSYEKL. Trimming removed 3 bases at V and 10 bases at J, with 21 bases between. The CDR3 has 15 residues. The DNA for the CDR3 is TGCGCCAGCAGCCACCCTATCCGGGACCCGGGAGGAGCTTTCTTT. Its protein is CASSHPIRDPGGAFF.

This chain uses TRBV30 with TRBJ1-3; the D is unclear. Germline V gene data show CDR1 as GTSNPN and CDR2 as SVGIG (reference sequence). The CDR3 consists of 13 residues. V lost 2 bases and J 0 bases, leaving 5 bases between the germline ends. The CDR3 sequence is CAWSPTSGNTIYF. The CDR3 DNA sequence: TGTGCCTGGAGTCCTACCTCTGGAAACACCATATATTTT.

CDR3 residues: CASSQVSGTNEQFF. DNA of the CDR3: TGTGCCAGCAGCCAAGTTTCCGGGACTAATGAGCAGTTCTTC. The rearrangement uses TRBV3-1 (or the pseudogene TRBV3-2) and TRBJ2-1, with a weak D call TRBD2 (6 bases). This CDR3 has 14 amino acids. Between the trimmed V and J ends, which lost 1 base and 7 bases, there was a span of 11 bases. Germline V gives CDR1 LGHDT, CDR2 YNNKEL (reference sequence).

This clone is a singleton in its sample. The V call is TRBV27, the J call TRBJ2-3; 16 bases fit TRBD2. CDR1 and CDR2 from the germline V gene are MNHEY and SMNVEV (reference sequence). V lost 4 bases to trimming and J lost 1 base; unmatched junction nucleotides: 5. This CDR3 is built from 18 residues. The CDR3 bases are TGTGCCAGCAGTTCGACCGGGACTAGCGGGGGGGGCACAGATACGCAGTATTTT. This codes for CASSSTGTSGGGTDTQYF.

The chain joins TRBV7-6 to TRBJ2-7; TRBD1 matches at 7 bases. This CDR3 has 15 amino acids. Germline V CDR1 and CDR2: SGHVS, FNYEAQ. V lost 5 bases to trimming and J lost 2 bases; unmatched junction nucleotides: 9. The CDR3 sequence is CASSVEQGLTYEQYF. The CDR3 DNA reads TGTGCCAGCAGCGTGGAACAGGGGCTTACCTACGAGCAGTACTTC.

The chain has TRBV2 and TRBJ1-4; perhaps TRBD1 as D (6 bases). CDR1 and CDR2 from the germline V gene are SNHLY and FYNNEI. CDR3 size: 13 residues. Trimming pared 7 bases from V and 6 bases from J, leaving 12 bases between. The CDR3 DNA is TGTGCCAGCAACAGGGAGGGGTATGAAAAACTGTTTTTT. Encoded protein: CASNREGYEKLFF.

The V call is TRBV21-1, the J call TRBJ1-5. TRBV21-1 is shown as a pseudogene. This CDR3 is 17 amino acids long. The CDR3 DNA reads as TGTGCCAGCAGCAAAGTTTCTCTCGGAGGGCTCTATCAGCCCCAGCATTTT. Translated, it gives CASSKVSLGGLYQPQHF.

V gene TRBV6-5 combines with J gene TRBJ1-4; no clear D. Trimming cost V 2 bases and J 3 bases, with 13 bases left between them. CDR3 length: 16 residues. The germline CDR1 and CDR2 sequences are MNHEY and SVGAGI. As DNA, the CDR3 is TGTGCCAGCAGTTACCGGCCGGAGGGAGCTAATGAAAAACTGTTTTTT. This gives the protein CASSYRPEGANEKLFF.

The V and J genes are TRBV4-1 and TRBJ2-2, with D uncertain. The CDR3 has 13 amino acids. CDR1 is MGHRA and CDR2 is YSYEKL in the germline V gene. V lost 4 bases to trimming and J lost 4 bases, with 7 bases between them. The CDR3 here is CASSLMATGELFF. In DNA, the CDR3 is TGCGCCAGCAGCCTAATGGCCACCGGGGAGCTGTTTTTT.

The genes are TRBV6-4 and TRBJ2-1; 8 bases are a match to TRBD2. V dropped 6 bases and J dropped 4; count of bases not matched to a gene: 8. Germline CDR1 MRHNA, CDR2 SNTAGT. The CDR3 length is 15 residues. The CDR3 reads CASRPRAGAYNEQFF. For the CDR3, the DNA is TGTGCCAGCAGACCACGAGCGGGGGCATACAATGAGCAGTTCTTC.

The chain is built from TRBV11-2 and TRBJ2-7, with a possible D match to TRBD1 (7 bases). Germline V gene data show CDR1 as SGHAT and CDR2 as FQNNGV. Trimming left V 4 bases short and J 2 bases short, with 15 bases between. This CDR3 has 15 residues. Here the CDR3 reads CASSSTGRRTYEQYF. CDR3 sequence (DNA): TGTGCCAGCAGCTCGACAGGGAGGCGGACCTACGAGCAGTACTTC.

The genes are TRBV11-1 and TRBJ2-1; D may be TRBD2 (6 bases). CDR1 and CDR2 from the germline V gene are SGHAT and FQDESV (reference sequence). V lost 9 bases to trimming and J lost 5 bases, with 11 bases between them. The CDR3 has 12 residues. The CDR3: CARRLVHNEQFF. The CDR3 region has the DNA TGTGCCAGGAGACTAGTCCACAATGAGCAGTTCTTC.

The chain joins TRBV3-1 (or the pseudogene TRBV3-2) to TRBJ2-3, with 9 bases that match TRBD2. The CDR3 is 15 amino acids. The ends lost 6 bases at V and 1 base at J; junction bases unmatched: 5. CDR1 is LGHDT, CDR2 YNNKEL, per germline (reference sequence). The CDR3, as DNA: TGTGCCAGCAGTTCGAGCGGGGGGCGCACAGATACGCAGTATTTT. Translating it yields CASSSSGGRTDTQYF.

V usage is TRBV7-3 and J usage is TRBJ2-3; 9 bases are a match to TRBD2. With V trimmed by 5 bases and J by 7 bases, 13 bases remained unmatched. This CDR3 has 16 amino acids. Germline-derived CDR1 and CDR2 are SGHTA and FQGTGA. The CDR3 DNA sequence: TGTGCCAGCAGCCCCGATGGTAGCGGGGGCACCTATACGCAGTATTTT. Translating it yields CASSPDGSGGTYTQYF.

The J gene is TRBJ2-2, the V gene TRBV9; a weak D match, TRBD1 (6 bases). Trimming pared 0 bases from V and 3 bases from J, leaving 15 bases between. This CDR3 region has 17 residues. CDR1 is SGDLS and CDR2 is YYNGEE in the germline V gene. The CDR3 DNA follows: TGTGCCAGCAGCGTAGCGCCGTCAGGGGCCGACACCGGGGAGCTGTTTTTT. This sequence encodes CASSVAPSGADTGELFF. The full variable domain, in which reference TRBV9 and TRBJ2-2 provide the parts outside the CDR3, is DSGVTQTPKHLITATGQRVTLRCSPRSGDLSVYWYQQSLDQGLQFLIQYYNGEERAKGNILERFSAQQFPDLHSELNLSSLELGDSALYFCASSVAPSGADTGELFFGEGSRLTVL.

The V call is TRBV29-1, the J call TRBJ2-3, with TRBD2 identical over 12 bases. After removal of 6 bases from V and 4 bases from J, the junction contained 2 bases not matched to a gene. Germline values: CDR1 SQVTM, CDR2 ANQGSEA. The CDR3 covers 13 residues. This CDR3 is CSVLAGGPDTQYF. CDR3 nucleotides: TGCAGCGTACTAGCGGGGGGACCAGATACGCAGTATTTT.